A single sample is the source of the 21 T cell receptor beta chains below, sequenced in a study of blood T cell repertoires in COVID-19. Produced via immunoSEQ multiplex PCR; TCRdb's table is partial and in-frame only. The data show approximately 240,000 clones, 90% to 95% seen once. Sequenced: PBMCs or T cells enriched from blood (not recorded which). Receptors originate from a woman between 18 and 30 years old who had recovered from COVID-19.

The CDR3 DNA is TGTGCCAGCAGCGCGGAACAGGGGATTAATGAAAAACTGTTTTTT. It encodes CASSAEQGINEKLFF. The V gene is TRBV9, the J gene TRBJ1-4, with TRBD1 matching 7 bases. This CDR3 has 15 residues. Germline V CDR1 and CDR2: SGDLS, YYNGEE. Trimming took 3 bases from V and 4 from J; bases not matched to a gene: 6.

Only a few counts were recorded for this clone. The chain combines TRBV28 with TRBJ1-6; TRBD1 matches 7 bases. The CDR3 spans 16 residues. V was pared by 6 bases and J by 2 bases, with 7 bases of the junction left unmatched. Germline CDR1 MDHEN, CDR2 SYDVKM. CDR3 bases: TGTGCCAGCAGGACAACAGGGGAGGCCTATAATTCACCCCTCCACTTT. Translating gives CASRTTGEAYNSPLHF.

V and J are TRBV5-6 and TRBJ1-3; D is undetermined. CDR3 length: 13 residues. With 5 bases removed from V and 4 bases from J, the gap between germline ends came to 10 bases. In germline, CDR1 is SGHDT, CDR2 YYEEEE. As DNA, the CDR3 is TGTGCCAGCAGTTATGGACTGGGAAACACCATATATTTT. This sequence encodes CASSYGLGNTIYF.

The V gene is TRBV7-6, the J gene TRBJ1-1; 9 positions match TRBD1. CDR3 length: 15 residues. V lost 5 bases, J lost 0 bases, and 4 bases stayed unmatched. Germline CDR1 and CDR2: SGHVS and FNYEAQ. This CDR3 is CASSKDRGMNTEAFF. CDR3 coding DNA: TGTGCCAGCAGCAAAGACAGGGGGATGAACACTGAAGCTTTCTTT.

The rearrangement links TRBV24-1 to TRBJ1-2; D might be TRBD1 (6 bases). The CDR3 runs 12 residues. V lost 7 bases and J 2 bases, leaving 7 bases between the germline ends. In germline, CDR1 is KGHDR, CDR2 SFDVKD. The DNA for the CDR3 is TGTGCCACCAGAGGACAGAACTATGGCTACACCTTC. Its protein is CATRGQNYGYTF.

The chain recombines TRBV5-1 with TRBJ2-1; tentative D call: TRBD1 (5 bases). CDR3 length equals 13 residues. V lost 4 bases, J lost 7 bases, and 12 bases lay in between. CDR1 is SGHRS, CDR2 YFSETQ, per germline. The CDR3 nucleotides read TGCGCCAGCAGCACAGAGACAGTTAATGAGCAGTTCTTC. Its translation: CASSTETVNEQFF.

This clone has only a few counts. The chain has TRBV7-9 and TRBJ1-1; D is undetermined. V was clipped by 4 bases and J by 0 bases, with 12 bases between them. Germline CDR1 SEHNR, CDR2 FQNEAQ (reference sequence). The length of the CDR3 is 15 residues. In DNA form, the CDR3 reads TGTGCCAGCAGCTCCCAGGTTCACATGAACACTGAAGCTTTCTTT. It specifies CASSSQVHMNTEAFF.

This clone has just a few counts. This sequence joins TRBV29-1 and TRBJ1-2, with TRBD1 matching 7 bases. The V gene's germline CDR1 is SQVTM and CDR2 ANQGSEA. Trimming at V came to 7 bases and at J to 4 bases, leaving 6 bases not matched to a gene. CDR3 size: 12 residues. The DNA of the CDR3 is TGCAGCGGAGAACAGGGGAGCTATGGCTACACCTTC. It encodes CSGEQGSYGYTF.

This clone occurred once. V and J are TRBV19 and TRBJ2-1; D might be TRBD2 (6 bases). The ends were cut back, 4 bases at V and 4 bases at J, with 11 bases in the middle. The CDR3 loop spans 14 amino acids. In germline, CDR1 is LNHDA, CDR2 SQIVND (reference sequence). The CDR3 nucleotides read TGTGCCAGTAGTACACGACTAGGGTACAATGAGCAGTTCTTC. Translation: CASSTRLGYNEQFF.

Here the CDR3 reads CASSQEGTGRNQPQHF. CDR3 DNA sequence: TGCGCCAGCAGCCAAGAAGGCACAGGGCGCAATCAGCCCCAGCATTTT. The chain links TRBV4-1 to TRBJ1-5; D perhaps matches TRBD1 (6 bases). CDR3 length: 16 residues. The germline gives CDR1 MGHRA, CDR2 YSYEKL. V lost 0 bases to trimming and J lost 2 bases, with 11 bases between them.

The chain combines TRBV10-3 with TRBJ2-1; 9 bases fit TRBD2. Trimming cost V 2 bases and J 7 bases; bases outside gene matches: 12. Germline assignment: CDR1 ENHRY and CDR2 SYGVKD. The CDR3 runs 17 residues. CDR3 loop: CAISEPAAGGVRNEQFF. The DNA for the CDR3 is TGTGCCATCAGTGAGCCCGCGGCGGGGGGGGTTAGGAATGAGCAGTTCTTC.

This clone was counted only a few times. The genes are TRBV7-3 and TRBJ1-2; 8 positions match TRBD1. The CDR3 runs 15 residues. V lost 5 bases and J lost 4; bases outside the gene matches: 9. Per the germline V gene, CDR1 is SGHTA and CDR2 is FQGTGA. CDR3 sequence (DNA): TGTGCCAGCAGCGCCGGACAGGGCACCCTCTATGGCTACACCTTC. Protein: CASSAGQGTLYGYTF. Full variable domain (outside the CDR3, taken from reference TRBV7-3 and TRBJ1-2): GAGVSQTPSNKVTEKGKYVELRCDPISGHTALYWYRQSLGQGPEFLIYFQGTGAADDSGLPNDRFFAVRPEGSVSTLKIQRTERGDSAVYLCASSAGQGTLYGYTFGSGTRLTVV.

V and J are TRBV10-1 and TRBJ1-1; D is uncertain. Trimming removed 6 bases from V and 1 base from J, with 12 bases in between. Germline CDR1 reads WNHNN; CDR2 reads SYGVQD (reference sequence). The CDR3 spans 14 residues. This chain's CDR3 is CASSPTSTNTEAFF. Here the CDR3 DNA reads TGCGCCAGCAGCCCTACCTCAACGAACACTGAAGCTTTCTTT.

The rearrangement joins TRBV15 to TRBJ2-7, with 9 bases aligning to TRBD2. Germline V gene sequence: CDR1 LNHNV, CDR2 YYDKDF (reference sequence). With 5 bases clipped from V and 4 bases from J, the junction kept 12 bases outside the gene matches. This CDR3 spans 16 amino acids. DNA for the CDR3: TGTGCCACCAGCCCCATCCGCGGTAGCGGGAGTTACGAGCAGTACTTC. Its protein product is CATSPIRGSGSYEQYF.

The CDR3 DNA reads as TGTGCCAGCAGCTTCAGACAGGAGCCGAACACCGGGGAGCTGTTTTTT. It is translated as CASSFRQEPNTGELFF. The chain links TRBV7-8 to TRBJ2-2; D might be TRBD1 (6 bases). V was trimmed by 3 bases and J by 0 bases, leaving 11 bases between them. CDR3 length equals 16 residues. Germline assignment: CDR1 SGHVS and CDR2 FQNEAQ.

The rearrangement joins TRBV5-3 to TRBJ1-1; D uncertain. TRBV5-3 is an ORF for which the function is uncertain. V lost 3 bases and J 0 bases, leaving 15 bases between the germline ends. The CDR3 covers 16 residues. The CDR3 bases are TGTGCCAGAAGCTCGTGGAGGGTTAGGATGAACACTGAAGCTTTCTTT. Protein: CARSSWRVRMNTEAFF.

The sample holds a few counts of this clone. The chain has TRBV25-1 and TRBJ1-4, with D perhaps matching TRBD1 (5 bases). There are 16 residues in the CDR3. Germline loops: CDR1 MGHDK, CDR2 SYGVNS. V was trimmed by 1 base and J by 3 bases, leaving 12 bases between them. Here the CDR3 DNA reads TGTGCCAGCAGTGAATGGGGGGTTTCGGCTAATGAAAAACTGTTTTTT. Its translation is CASSEWGVSANEKLFF.

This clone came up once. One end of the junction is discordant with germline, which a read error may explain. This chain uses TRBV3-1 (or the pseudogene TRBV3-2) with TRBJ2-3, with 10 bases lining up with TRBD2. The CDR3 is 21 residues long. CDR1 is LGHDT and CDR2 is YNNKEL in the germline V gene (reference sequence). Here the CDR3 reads CAGSQEAGLAPPGANGDTQYF. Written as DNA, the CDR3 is TGTGCCGGCAGCCAAGAGGCGGGACTAGCGCCACCGGGAGCGAATGGAGATACGCAGTATTTT.

The DNA of the CDR3 is TGTGCCAGCCCGCGAACGAGTCTAGCAGTCAATGAGCAGTTCTTC. Protein sequence: CASPRTSLAVNEQFF. This chain connects TRBV6-5 to TRBJ2-1, with D possibly being TRBD2 (5 bases). V lost 8 bases, J lost 6 bases, and 20 bases lay in between. The V gene's germline CDR1 is MNHEY and CDR2 SVGAGI. The CDR3 spans 15 residues.

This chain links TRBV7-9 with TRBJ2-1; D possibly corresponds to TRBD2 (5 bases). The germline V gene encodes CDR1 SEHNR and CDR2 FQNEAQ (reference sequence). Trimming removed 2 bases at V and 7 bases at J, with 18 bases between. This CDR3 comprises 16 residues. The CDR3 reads CASSLRPVGWENEQFF. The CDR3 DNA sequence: TGTGCCAGCAGCTTAAGGCCCGTGGGATGGGAGAATGAGCAGTTCTTC.

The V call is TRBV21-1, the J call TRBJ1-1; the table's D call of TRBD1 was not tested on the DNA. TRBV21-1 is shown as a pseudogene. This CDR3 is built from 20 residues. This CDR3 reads CASSNSKPGQCVGAWSEAFF. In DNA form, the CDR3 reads TGTGCCAGCAGCAATTCGAAGCCGGGACAGTGTGTCGGTGCTTGGAGTGAAGCTTTCTTT.